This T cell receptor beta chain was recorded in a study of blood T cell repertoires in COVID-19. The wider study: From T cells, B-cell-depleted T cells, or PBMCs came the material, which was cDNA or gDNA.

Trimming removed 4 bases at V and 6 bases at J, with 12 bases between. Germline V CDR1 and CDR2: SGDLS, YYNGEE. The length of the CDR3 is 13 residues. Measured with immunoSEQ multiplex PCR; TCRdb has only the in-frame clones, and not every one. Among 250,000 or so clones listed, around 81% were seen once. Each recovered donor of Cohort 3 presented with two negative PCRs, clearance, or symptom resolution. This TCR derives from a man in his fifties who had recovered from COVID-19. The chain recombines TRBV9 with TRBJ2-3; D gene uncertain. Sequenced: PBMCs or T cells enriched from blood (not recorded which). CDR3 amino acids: CASSPLPLDTQYF. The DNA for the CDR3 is TGTGCCAGCAGCCCACTCCCCTTGGATACGCAGTATTTT.